One and the same sample provided the 5 T cell receptor beta chains below, sequenced in a study of cytomegalovirus exposure and HLA in healthy donors. The primer mix had 60 Vbeta and 13 Jbeta primers. Clones were read by immunoSEQ multiplex PCR, and TCRdb kept only the in-frame ones, dropping some. This sample has hundreds of thousands of clones, with 83% found just once. The sequenced sample was PBMCs. Receptor source: a girl aged 10-17 years in good health and CMV-seronegative.

V usage is TRBV27 and J usage is TRBJ1-1; D remains ambiguous. Germline V gene lookup returns CDR1 MNHEY and CDR2 SMNVEV (reference sequence). The CDR3 contains 13 residues. V lost 1 base to trimming and J lost 1 base, with 4 bases between them. The CDR3 is CASSLFGNTEAFF. The CDR3, as DNA: TGTGCCAGCAGTTTATTCGGGAACACTGAAGCTTTCTTT.

This rearrangement joins TRBV28 to TRBJ1-1; 8 positions match TRBD1. From germline, CDR1 is MDHEN and CDR2 SYDVKM. V shed 2 bases, J shed 4 bases, and the junction held 9 bases outside the gene matches. The CDR3 has 16 residues. The CDR3 is CASSLLLGQGGTEAFF. The CDR3 region has the DNA TGTGCCAGCAGTTTACTCCTCGGACAGGGTGGCACTGAAGCTTTCTTT.

There are a few counts of this clone. The gene calls are TRBV19 and TRBJ2-7; TRBD2 might be the D (6 bases). The V end was cut by 3 bases, the J end by 3 bases, with 15 bases between. The CDR3 is 15 amino acids. The germline V gene encodes CDR1 LNHDA and CDR2 SQIVND (reference sequence). The CDR3 bases are TGTGCCAGTAGTATTTCCGGAGGGAAGGACTACGAGCAGTACTTC. This translates into CASSISGGKDYEQYF.

The chain carries TRBV5-5 and TRBJ2-2, with D perhaps matching TRBD2 (5 bases). CDR1 and CDR2 (germline): SGHKS, YYEKEE (reference sequence). The CDR3 covers 16 residues. Trimming removed 3 bases from V and 0 bases from J, with 12 bases in between. The CDR3 coding sequence is TGTGCCAGCAGCTCGCCGGGAAGGCCGAACACCGGGGAGCTGTTTTTT. Its translation is CASSSPGRPNTGELFF.

As for this clone: Relative to the germline gene, one junction end is altered; a read error may explain this. The chain carries TRBV7-7 and TRBJ2-1, with 9 nucleotides matching TRBD2. The CDR3 contains 16 residues. Germline V gene data show CDR1 as SSHAT and CDR2 as FNYEAQ (reference sequence). CDR3 sequence: CASSLGPSGKFNEQFF. The CDR3 DNA sequence: TGTGCTAGCAGCTTAGGTCCTAGCGGGAAATTCAATGAGCAGTTCTTC.